This T cell receptor (beta chain) derives from a study of vaccination effects on CD4 cells after COVID-19. Findings of the study overall: After vaccination of healthy people, only 1 of 255 vaccine-induced clones cross-reacted with common cold coronaviruses. Clones that were induced by infection or by vaccine showed marked contraction late after vaccination.

V lost 3 bases to trimming and J lost 1 base; unmatched junction nucleotides: 6. The CDR3 has 16 residues. Germline V gene data show CDR1 as LGHNT and CDR2 as FRNRAP. Antigen-specific CD4+ T cells were expanded (with viral peptide pools) by the ViraFEST assay ahead of sequencing. After around 10 days in culture, the CD4+ T cells were isolated. Vaccine recipients, nucleocapsid antibody negative, had no prior SARS-CoV-2 infection. Wells of roughly 1.9 million PBMC each were grown with around 10 IU/ml IL-2 and around 10 ug/ml peptides. Cultures got half-medium changes with IL-2 on days 3 and 7. On this clone: Its target is unknown.

Data came from immunoSEQ multiplex PCR; TCRdb stores just in-frame clones and leaves some out. This sample has tens of thousands of clones, with approximately 79% found just once. The sequence was obtained from a human donor who received a COVID-19 vaccine. The sequences come from CD4+ T cells from PBMCs cultured with HCoV-NL63 spike peptides, collected before COVID-19 vaccination. The V call is TRBV12-5, the J call TRBJ1-5; TRBD1 matches 7 bases. DNA for the CDR3: TGTGCTAGTGGTTTTAAAGGGGGCCCGAGCAATCAGCCCCAGCATTTT. Protein product: CASGFKGGPSNQPQHF.